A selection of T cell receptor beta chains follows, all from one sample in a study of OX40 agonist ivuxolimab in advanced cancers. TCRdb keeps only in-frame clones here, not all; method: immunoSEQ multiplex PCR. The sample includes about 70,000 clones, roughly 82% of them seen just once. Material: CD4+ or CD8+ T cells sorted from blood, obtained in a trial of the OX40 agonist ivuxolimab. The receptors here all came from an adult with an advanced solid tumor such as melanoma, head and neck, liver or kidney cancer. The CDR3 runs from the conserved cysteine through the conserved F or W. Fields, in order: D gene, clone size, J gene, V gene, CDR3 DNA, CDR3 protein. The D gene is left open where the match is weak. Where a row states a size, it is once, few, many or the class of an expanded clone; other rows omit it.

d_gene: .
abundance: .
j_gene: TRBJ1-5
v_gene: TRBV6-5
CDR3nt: TGTGCCAGCAGTTACTCGGGAGGGGAAGGCCAGCCCCAGCATTTT
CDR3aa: CASSYSGGEGQPQHF

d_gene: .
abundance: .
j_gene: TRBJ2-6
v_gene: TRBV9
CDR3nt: TGTGCCAGCAGCGTAGAAGGGGCTGGGGCCAACGTCCTGACTTTC
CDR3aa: CASSVEGAGANVLTF

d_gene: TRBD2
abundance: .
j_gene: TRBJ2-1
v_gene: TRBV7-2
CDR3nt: TGTGCCAGCAGCATCTGGACTAGCGAGGTGTCGGAGCAGTTCTTC
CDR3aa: CASSIWTSEVSEQFF

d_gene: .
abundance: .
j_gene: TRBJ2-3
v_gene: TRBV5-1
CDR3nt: TGCGCCAGCAGGGGGCGAACAAACACAGATACGCAGTATTTT
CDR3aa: CASRGRTNTDTQYF

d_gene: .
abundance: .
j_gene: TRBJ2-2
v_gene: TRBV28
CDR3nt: TGTGCCAGCTTTGCCGGGCCGAACACCGGGGAGCTGTTTTTT
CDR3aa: CASFAGPNTGELFF

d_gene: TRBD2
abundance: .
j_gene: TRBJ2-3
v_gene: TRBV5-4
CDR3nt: TGTGCCAGCAGCTGGGGGAGGGGCAGCTTTCAGGTAGATACGCAGTATTTT
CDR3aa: CASSWGRGSFQVDTQYF

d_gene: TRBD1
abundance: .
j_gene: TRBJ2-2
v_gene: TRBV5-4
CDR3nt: TGTGCCAGCAGCGGGGACAGGGGGCGCACCGGGGAGCTGTTTTTT
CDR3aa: CASSGDRGRTGELFF

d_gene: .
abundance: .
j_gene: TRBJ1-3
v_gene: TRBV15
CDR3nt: TGTGCCACCAGCAGAGATCTGGCGGGGATCGGAGGAAACACCATATATTTT
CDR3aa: CATSRDLAGIGGNTIYF

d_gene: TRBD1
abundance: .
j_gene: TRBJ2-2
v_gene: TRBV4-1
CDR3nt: TGCGCCAGAACAGGGGCGAACGCGAACACCGGGGAGCTGTTTTTT
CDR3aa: CARTGANANTGELFF

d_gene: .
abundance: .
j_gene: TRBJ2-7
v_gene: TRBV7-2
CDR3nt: TGTGCCAGCAGCTTACACGGACAGATTACCTACGAGCAGTACTTC
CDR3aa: CASSLHGQITYEQYF

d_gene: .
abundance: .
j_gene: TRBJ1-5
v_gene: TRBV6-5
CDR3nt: TGTGCCAGCACTGGACACTTTAGCAATCAGCCCCAGCATTTT
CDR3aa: CASTGHFSNQPQHF

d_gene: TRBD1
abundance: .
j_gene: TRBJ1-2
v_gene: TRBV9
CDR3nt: TGTGCCAGCAGCCAGGGAGGACAGGGAAACTATGGCTACACCTTC
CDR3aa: CASSQGGQGNYGYTF

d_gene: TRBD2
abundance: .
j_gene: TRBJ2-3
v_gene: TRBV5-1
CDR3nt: TGCGCCAGCAGCAGTAGCGGGGTACACACAGATACGCAGTATTTT
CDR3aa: CASSSSGVHTDTQYF

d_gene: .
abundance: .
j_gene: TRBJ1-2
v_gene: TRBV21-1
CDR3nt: TGTGCCAGCAGCAAAGAGGGTGGGGGCCGGAACTATGGCTACACCTTC
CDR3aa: CASSKEGGGRNYGYTF

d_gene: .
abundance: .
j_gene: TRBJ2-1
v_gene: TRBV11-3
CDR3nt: TGTGCCAGCAGCTTAGATTCAGACAATGAGCAGTTCTTC
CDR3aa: CASSLDSDNEQFF

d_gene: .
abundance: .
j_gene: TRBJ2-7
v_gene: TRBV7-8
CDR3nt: TGTGCCAGCAGCCTCCTTGGGGGGCCCTACGAGCAGTACTTC
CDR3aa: CASSLLGGPYEQYF

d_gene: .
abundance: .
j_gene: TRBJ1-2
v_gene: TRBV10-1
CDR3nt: TGCGCCAGCAGTTTTTCCTTCGGGGGTAGCTATGGCTACACCTTC
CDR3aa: CASSFSFGGSYGYTF

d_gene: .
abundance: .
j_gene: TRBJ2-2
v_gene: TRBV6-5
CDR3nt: TGTGCCAGCAGTCGGACGGGGACCACCGGGGAGCTGTTTTTT
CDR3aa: CASSRTGTTGELFF

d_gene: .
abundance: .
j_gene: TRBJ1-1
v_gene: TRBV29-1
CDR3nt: TGCAGCGTAGCCGGGACGGCGAACACTGAAGCTTTCTTT
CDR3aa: CSVAGTANTEAFF

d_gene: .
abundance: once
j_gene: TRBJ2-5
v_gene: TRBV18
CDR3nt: TGTGCCAGCTCACCACAAAGGACGATCCAGGGTGGGGAGACCCAGTACTTC
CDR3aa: CASSPQRTIQGGETQYF

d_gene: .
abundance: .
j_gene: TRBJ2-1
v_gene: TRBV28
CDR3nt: TGTGCCAGCAGTTTAGAGGGCAGGGAGCAGTTCTTC
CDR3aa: CASSLEGREQFF

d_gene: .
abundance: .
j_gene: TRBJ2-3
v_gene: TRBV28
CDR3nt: TGTGCCAGCAGTCGAGGGACTGGCACAGATACGCAGTATTTT
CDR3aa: CASSRGTGTDTQYF

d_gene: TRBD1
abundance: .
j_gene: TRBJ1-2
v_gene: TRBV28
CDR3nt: TGTGCCAGCAGTACGGACAGGGATGGCTACACCTTC
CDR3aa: CASSTDRDGYTF

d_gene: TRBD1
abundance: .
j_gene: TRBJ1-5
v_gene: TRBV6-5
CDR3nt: TGTGCCAGCAGTTCAGGGGGGCCCCAGCATTTT
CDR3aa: CASSSGGPQHF

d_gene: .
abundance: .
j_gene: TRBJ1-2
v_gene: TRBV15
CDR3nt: TGTGCCACCAGCAACCTACAGCAAAACTATGGCTACACCTTC
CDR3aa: CATSNLQQNYGYTF

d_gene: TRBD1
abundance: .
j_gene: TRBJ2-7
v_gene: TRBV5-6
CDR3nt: TGTGCCAGCAGCTCGGTGGTTCAGGACAGGGTGTACGAGCAGTACTTC
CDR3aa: CASSSVVQDRVYEQYF

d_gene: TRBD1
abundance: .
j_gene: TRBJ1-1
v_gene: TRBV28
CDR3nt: TGTGCCAGCAGTCGACAGGGTGGAGGGACTGAAGCTTTCTTT
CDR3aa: CASSRQGGGTEAFF

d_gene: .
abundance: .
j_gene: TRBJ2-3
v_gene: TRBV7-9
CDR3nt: TGTGCCAGCAGCTTAGAAGGCACAGATACGCAGTATTTT
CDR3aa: CASSLEGTDTQYF

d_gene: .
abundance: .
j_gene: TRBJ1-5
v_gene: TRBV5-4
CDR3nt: TGTGCCAGCAGCTTGGTGGTTGCAGGCGAGCCCCAGCATTTT
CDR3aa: CASSLVVAGEPQHF

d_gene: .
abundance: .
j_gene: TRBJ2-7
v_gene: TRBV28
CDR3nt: TGTGCCAGCAGTTTAGTGGGGAGAGGATACGAGCAGTACTTC
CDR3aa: CASSLVGRGYEQYF

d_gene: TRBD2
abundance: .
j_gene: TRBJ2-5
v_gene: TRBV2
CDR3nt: TGTGCCAGCACGGGACTAGCGGGAGGTGCCCAAGAGACCCAGTACTTC
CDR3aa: CASTGLAGGAQETQYF

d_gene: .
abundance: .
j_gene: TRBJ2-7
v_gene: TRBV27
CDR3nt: TGTGCCAGCAGTTTATCACACGCCAGCTACGAGCAGTACTTC
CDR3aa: CASSLSHASYEQYF

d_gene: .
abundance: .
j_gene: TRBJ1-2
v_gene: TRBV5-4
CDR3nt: TGTGCCAGCAGCTCGACAGGTGTAGGTGGCTACACCTTC
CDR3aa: CASSSTGVGGYTF

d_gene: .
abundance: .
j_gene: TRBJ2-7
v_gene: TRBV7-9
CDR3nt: TGTGCCAGCAGCTTATATGACGGTACCTACGAGCAGTACTTC
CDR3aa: CASSLYDGTYEQYF

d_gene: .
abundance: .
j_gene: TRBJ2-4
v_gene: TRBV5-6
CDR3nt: TGTGCCAGCAGCGGCGGGACAGAGCAAAACATTCAGTACTTC
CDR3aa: CASSGGTEQNIQYF

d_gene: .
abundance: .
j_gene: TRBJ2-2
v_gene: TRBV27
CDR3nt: TGTGCCAGCAGTTTATCCGTGAGGGCGGCCACCGGGGAGCTGTTTTTT
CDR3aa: CASSLSVRAATGELFF

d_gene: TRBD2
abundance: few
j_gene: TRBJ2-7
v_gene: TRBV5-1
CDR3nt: TGCGCCAGCAGCTTGTTGGCTAGCGGGAGCGGCGAGCAGTACTTC
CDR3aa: CASSLLASGSGEQYF

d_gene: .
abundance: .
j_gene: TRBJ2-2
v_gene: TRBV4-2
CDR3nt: TGTGCCAGCAGCCAAGGGCGGGTTGGAGGGGAGCTGTTTTTT
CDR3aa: CASSQGRVGGELFF

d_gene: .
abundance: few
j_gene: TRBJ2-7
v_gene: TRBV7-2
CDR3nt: TGTGCCAGCAGTTTAGGGGTTTCGGGGGGCCCAACCTACGAGCAGTACTTC
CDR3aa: CASSLGVSGGPTYEQYF

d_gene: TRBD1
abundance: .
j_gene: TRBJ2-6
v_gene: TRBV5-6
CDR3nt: TGTGCCAGCAGCTTTGACAGGGGCCCTGGGGCCAACGTCCTGACTTTC
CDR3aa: CASSFDRGPGANVLTF

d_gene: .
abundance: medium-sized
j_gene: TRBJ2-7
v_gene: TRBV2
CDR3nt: TGTGCCAGCACACTCTCGTCCTGGGGCGAGCAGTACTTC
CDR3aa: CASTLSSWGEQYF

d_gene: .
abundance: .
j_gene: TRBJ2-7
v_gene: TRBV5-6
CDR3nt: TGTGCCAGCAGCCGGCGGGACAGCGGCAACTACGAGCAGTACTTC
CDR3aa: CASSRRDSGNYEQYF

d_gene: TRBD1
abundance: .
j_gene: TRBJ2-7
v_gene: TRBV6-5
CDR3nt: TGTGCCAGCAGTGTCGACAGGGGGGCCTACGAGCAGTACTTC
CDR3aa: CASSVDRGAYEQYF

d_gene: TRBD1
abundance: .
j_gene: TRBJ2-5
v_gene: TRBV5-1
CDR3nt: TGCGCCAGCAGCTACTCCGGGACAGGGGAGACCCAGTACTTC
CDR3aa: CASSYSGTGETQYF

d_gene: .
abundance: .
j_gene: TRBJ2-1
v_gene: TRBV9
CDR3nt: TGTGCCAGCAGCCTAAACGAGGGCCTGGGATCCGAGCAGTTCTTC
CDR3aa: CASSLNEGLGSEQFF

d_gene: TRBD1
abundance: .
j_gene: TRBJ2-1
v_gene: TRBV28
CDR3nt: TGTGCCAGCAGTGGGTCCCCGGGACAGGGATTCTCCTCCCACTACAATGAGCAGTTCTTC
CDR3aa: CASSGSPGQGFSSHYNEQFF

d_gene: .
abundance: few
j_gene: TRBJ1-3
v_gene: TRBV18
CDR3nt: TGTGCCAGCTCACCAACGACTGACAGGAGCTCTGGAAACACCATATATTTT
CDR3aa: CASSPTTDRSSGNTIYF

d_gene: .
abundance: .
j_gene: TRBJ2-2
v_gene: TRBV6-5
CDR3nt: TGTGCCAGCAGTCCGAGGGAATCGTACACCGGGGAGCTGTTTTTT
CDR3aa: CASSPRESYTGELFF

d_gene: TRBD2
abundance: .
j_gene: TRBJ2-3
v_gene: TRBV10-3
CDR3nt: TGTGCCATCCGAATTAGCGGGAGTGCCACAGATACGCAGTATTTT
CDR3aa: CAIRISGSATDTQYF

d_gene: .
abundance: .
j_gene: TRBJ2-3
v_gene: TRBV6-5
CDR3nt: TGTGCCAGCCGTATCACTAGCACAGATACGCAGTATTTT
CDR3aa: CASRITSTDTQYF

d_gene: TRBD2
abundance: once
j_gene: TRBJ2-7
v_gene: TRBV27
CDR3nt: TGTGCCAGCAGCGGACTAGCCGGTTCCTACGAGCAGTACTTC
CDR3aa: CASSGLAGSYEQYF

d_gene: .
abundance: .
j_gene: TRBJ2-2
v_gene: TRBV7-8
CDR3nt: TGTGCCAGCAGCGCACGAAGACTGACCTACACCGGGGAGCTGTTTTTT
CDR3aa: CASSARRLTYTGELFF

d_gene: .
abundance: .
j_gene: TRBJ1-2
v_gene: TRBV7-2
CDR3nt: TGTGCCAGCAGCCTGAGGACAGCTAACTATGGCTACACCTTC
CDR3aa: CASSLRTANYGYTF

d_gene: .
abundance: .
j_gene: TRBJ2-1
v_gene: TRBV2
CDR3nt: TGTGCCAGCAGTGAGCCCAGGGGACCCATCAATGAGCAGTTCTTC
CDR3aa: CASSEPRGPINEQFF

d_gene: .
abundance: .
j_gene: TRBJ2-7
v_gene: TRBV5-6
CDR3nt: TGTGCCAGCAGCTTGGGGAACATCTACGAGCAGTACTTC
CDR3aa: CASSLGNIYEQYF

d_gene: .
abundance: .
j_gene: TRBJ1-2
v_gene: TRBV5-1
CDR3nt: TGCGCCAGCAGCTTGGATTCAGGGATGGATGGCTACACCTTC
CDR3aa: CASSLDSGMDGYTF

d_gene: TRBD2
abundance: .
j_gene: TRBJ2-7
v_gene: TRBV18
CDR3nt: TGTGCCAGCTCACCAGCTTTCTCTAGCGGGAGGCGCGAGCAGTACTTC
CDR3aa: CASSPAFSSGRREQYF

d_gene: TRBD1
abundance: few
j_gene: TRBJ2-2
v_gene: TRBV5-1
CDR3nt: TGCGCCAGCAGCCGGGGACAGGCGAACACCGGGGAGCTGTTTTTT
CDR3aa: CASSRGQANTGELFF

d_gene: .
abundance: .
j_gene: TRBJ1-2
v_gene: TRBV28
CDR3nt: TGTGCCAGCAGGACAACATTTGAAGGGGACTATGGCTACACCTTC
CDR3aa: CASRTTFEGDYGYTF

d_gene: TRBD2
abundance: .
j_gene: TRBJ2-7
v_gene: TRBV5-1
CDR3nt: TGCGCCAGCAGCTTGTCTAGCGGGAGTTACGAGCAGTACTTC
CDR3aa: CASSLSSGSYEQYF